This passage covers 25 T cell receptor beta chains from one sample sequenced in a study of blood T cell repertoires in COVID-19 (dated by TCRdb to 2020 to 2022). Library preparation employed the immunoSEQ multiplex PCR assay. TCRdb took over this immuneACCESS table, retaining in-frame rearrangements with V and J assigned. Such tables are incomplete; in checked studies, under half of the missing clones stem from an unresolved V gene, and the remainder is unexplained. Across this sample there are under 300,000 clones, with nearly 85% seen only once. More than 5.5% of the sample is held by the ten biggest clonotypes. The source material was peripheral blood. The receptors derive from a human donor in a cohort sampled during active COVID-19.

There are a few counts of this clone. V and J are TRBV7-9 and TRBJ2-7, with D possibly TRBD1 on 5 matching bases. CDR1 SEHNR and CDR2 FQNEAQ come from the germline V gene (reference sequence). Trimming took off 4 bases at V and 5 bases at J, with 12 bases between the two ends. The CDR3 contains 13 residues. CDR3 residues: CASSSGRAHEQYF. The CDR3 nucleotides are TGTGCCAGCAGCTCAGGCAGGGCCCACGAGCAGTACTTC.

V is TRBV3-1 (or the pseudogene TRBV3-2) and J is TRBJ2-7, with TRBD2 matching over 12 bases. The trim removed 5 bases at V and 5 bases at J, leaving 4 bases unmatched. The CDR3 extends over 14 amino acids. Germline assignment: CDR1 LGHDT and CDR2 YNNKEL (reference sequence). The CDR3 reads CASSRLAGVDEQYF. The CDR3 DNA follows: TGTGCCAGCAGCAGACTAGCGGGAGTGGACGAGCAGTACTTC.

This clone has a count of ten or more. CDR3 bases: TGTGCCAGCAGACACCGTACCAGCGCTGTGAACTATGGCTACACCTTC. Amino acids: CASRHRTSAVNYGYTF. The V gene is TRBV3-1 (or the pseudogene TRBV3-2), the J gene TRBJ1-2; D unclear. From germline, CDR1 is LGHDT and CDR2 YNNKEL (reference sequence). Trimming stripped 6 bases from V and 2 bases from J, with 19 bases between. The CDR3 runs 16 residues.

Only a few counts were recorded for this clone. The chain is built from TRBV18 and TRBJ2-2, with TRBD1 identical over 8 bases. Germline assignment: CDR1 KGHSH and CDR2 LQKENI. V shed 5 bases, J shed 5 bases, and the junction held 4 bases outside the gene matches. CDR3 length: 14 residues. In nucleotides, the CDR3 is TGTGCCAGCTCATCTACAGGGGGGACCGGGGAGCTGTTTTTT. Protein product: CASSSTGGTGELFF.

This clone was detected once. The chain combines TRBV2 with TRBJ2-3; D is unclear. V was clipped by 4 bases and J by 6 bases, with 8 bases between them. Germline V gene sequence: CDR1 SNHLY, CDR2 FYNNEI. The CDR3 extends over 12 amino acids. CDR3: CASSVLLDTQYF. Written as DNA, the CDR3 is TGTGCCAGCAGTGTTCTTTTGGATACGCAGTATTTT.

The chain uses TRBV9 and TRBJ1-1; D not certain. Trimming left V 0 bases short and J 6 bases short, with 12 bases between. The germline V gene encodes CDR1 SGDLS and CDR2 YYNGEE. CDR3 length equals 14 residues. CDR3 nucleotides: TGTGCCAGCAGCGTAGATGGGAGGAGGGCTGAAGCTTTCTTT. It specifies CASSVDGRRAEAFF.

The chain is built from TRBV6-5 and TRBJ2-7, with a tentative D call TRBD2 (5 bases). Germline V gene data show CDR1 as MNHEY and CDR2 as SVGAGI. V lost 4 bases and J lost 1, with 8 bases in between. The CDR3 runs to 13 residues. CDR3 in DNA: TGTGCCAGCAGTTCCACGGGGTCCTACGAGCAGTACTTC. It codes for CASSSTGSYEQYF.

The chain carries TRBV5-1 and TRBJ1-1, with a tentative D call TRBD1 (6 bases). Trimming cost V 1 base and J 3 bases, with 10 bases left between them. CDR3 size: 14 residues. Germline CDR1 is SGHRS and CDR2 is YFSETQ. In DNA, the CDR3 is TGCGCCAGCAGCTTGACAGGGATGGACACTGAAGCTTTCTTT. This gives the protein CASSLTGMDTEAFF.

The rearrangement links TRBV7-3 to TRBJ2-3; D remains ambiguous. Trimming removed 0 bases from V and 5 bases from J, with 6 bases in between. This CDR3 has 13 amino acids. Looked up from germline, CDR1 is SGHTA and CDR2 is FQGTGA. CDR3 loop: CASSLTRLDTQYF. CDR3 coding DNA: TGTGCCAGCAGCTTAACCCGGTTAGATACGCAGTATTTT.

The genes are TRBV19 and TRBJ1-3, with D unclear. The V end was cut by 3 bases, the J end by 1 base, with 13 bases between. Germline CDR1 and CDR2: LNHDA and SQIVND (reference sequence). The CDR3 extends over 16 amino acids. Here the CDR3 reads CASSMVRVISGNTIYF. DNA of the CDR3: TGTGCCAGTAGTATGGTGAGGGTGATATCTGGAAACACCATATATTTT.

This clone was observed a handful of times. The chain has TRBV15 and TRBJ2-2; maybe TRBD1 (6 bases). This CDR3 contains 15 residues. Germline CDR1 reads LNHNV; CDR2 reads YYDKDF (reference sequence). Between the trimmed V and J ends, which lost 1 base and 5 bases, there was a span of 11 bases. CDR3 in DNA: TGTGCCACCAGCAGAGGGCAGGGGAAGACCGGGGAGCTGTTTTTT. This gives the protein CATSRGQGKTGELFF.

The chain uses TRBV7-8 and TRBJ2-2; 11 nucleotides agree with TRBD2. J lost 1 base, V lost 5 bases, and 21 bases had no gene match. Looked up from germline, CDR1 is SGHVS and CDR2 is FQNEAQ. The CDR3 loop spans 22 amino acids. CDR3 in DNA: TGTGCCAGCAGCCCACGCCTGCGTGGGATAGCGGGAGGGCCGGAGAACACCGGGGAGCTGTTTTTT. Protein: CASSPRLRGIAGGPENTGELFF.

The J gene is TRBJ2-7, the V gene TRBV7-9, with 7 positions matching TRBD1. V gave up 5 bases and J gave up 2 bases; unmatched junction bases: 6. CDR1 and CDR2 from the germline V gene are SEHNR and FQNEAQ (reference sequence). There are 14 residues in the CDR3. In DNA, the CDR3 is TGTGCCAGCAGCCCTACAGGGGACACCTACGAGCAGTACTTC. It is translated as CASSPTGDTYEQYF.

The gene calls are TRBV18 and TRBJ2-1; 10 positions match TRBD1. The CDR3 is 16 amino acids. V dropped 3 bases and J dropped 5; count of bases not matched to a gene: 7. Germline values: CDR1 KGHSH, CDR2 LQKENI. The CDR3 bases are TGTGCCAGCTCACCCCTCCGGGGACAGGGGAACAATGAGCAGTTCTTC. As protein: CASSPLRGQGNNEQFF.

The chain combines TRBV7-5 with TRBJ2-7; the table's D call, TRBD1, was not checked against the DNA. TRBV7-5 constitutes a pseudogene. The length of the CDR3 is 17 residues. CDR3 sequence reads: CAPVKVRGPSSSYEQYF. The CDR3 DNA sequence: TGTGCCCCCGTAAAGGTCAGGGGGCCATCAAGCTCCTACGAGCAGTACTTC.

The chain recombines TRBV5-6 with TRBJ2-7; D might be TRBD1 (5 bases). Looked up from germline, CDR1 is SGHDT and CDR2 is YYEEEE. Trimming took 4 bases from V and 4 from J, leaving 12 bases between them. The CDR3 spans 13 residues. CDR3 sequence: CASSPTERYEQYF. Written as DNA, the CDR3 is TGTGCCAGCAGCCCGACAGAGAGATACGAGCAGTACTTC.

The chain joins TRBV15 to TRBJ1-1, with D perhaps matching TRBD1 (5 bases). Germline assignment: CDR1 LNHNV and CDR2 YYDKDF (reference sequence). This CDR3 region has 14 residues. The ends were cut back, 3 bases at V and 2 bases at J, with 10 bases in the middle. The CDR3 protein is CATSRDDSNTEAFF. For the CDR3, the DNA is TGTGCCACCAGCAGGGACGACAGTAACACTGAAGCTTTCTTT.

V is TRBV6-5 and J is TRBJ2-7; perhaps TRBD1 as D (6 bases). With 0 bases removed from V and 3 bases from J, the gap between germline ends came to 9 bases. This CDR3 has 14 amino acids. The germline gives CDR1 MNHEY, CDR2 SVGAGI. This chain's CDR3 is CASSYSGRGYEQYF. The CDR3 coding sequence is TGTGCCAGCAGTTACTCCGGCAGGGGCTACGAGCAGTACTTC.

The chain joins TRBV11-2 to TRBJ1-1; 8 bases are shared with TRBD1. With V trimmed by 1 base and J by 0 bases, 4 bases remained unmatched. The CDR3 loop spans 16 amino acids. From germline, CDR1 is SGHAT and CDR2 FQNNGV. The CDR3 sequence is CASSLGTGSLNTEAFF. CDR3 coding DNA: TGTGCCAGCAGCTTAGGGACAGGGAGCTTGAACACTGAAGCTTTCTTT.

The rearrangement joins TRBV7-2 to TRBJ2-3, with no clear D. The length of the CDR3 is 12 residues. Deletions cut 5 bases from V and 6 bases from J, with 9 bases between. Germline V gene lookup returns CDR1 SGHTA and CDR2 FQGNSA. This CDR3 reads CASSPRVDTQYF. CDR3 DNA sequence: TGTGCCAGCAGCCCCCGGGTGGATACGCAGTATTTT.

V usage is TRBV5-1 and J usage is TRBJ1-4; TRBD1 matches 10 bases. V trimming: 4 bases; J trimming: 7 bases; junction bases outside the gene matches: 4. The germline V gene encodes CDR1 SGHRS and CDR2 YFSETQ. CDR3 length: 14 amino acids. The CDR3 DNA reads as TGCGCCAGCAGCGTCGACAGGGGGCTTGAAAAACTGTTTTTT. Protein product: CASSVDRGLEKLFF.

This clone was seen only once. V and J are TRBV6-2 or TRBV6-3 and TRBJ1-4; D may be TRBD1 (6 bases). This CDR3 is built from 15 residues. The V end lost 0 bases, the J end lost 7 bases, and 12 bases lay between the germline ends. Germline CDR1 is MNHEY and CDR2 is SVGEGT. The DNA of the CDR3 is TGTGCCAGCAGTTACTCGACCGGGGGGGCTGAAAAACTGTTTTTT. It translates to CASSYSTGGAEKLFF.

V gene TRBV27 combines with J gene TRBJ2-1; TRBD2 agrees at 10 bases. This CDR3 comprises 17 residues. The germline gives CDR1 MNHEY, CDR2 SMNVEV (reference sequence). Trimming cost V 5 bases and J 2 bases; bases outside gene matches: 9. CDR3 residues: CASSIDGGLAAYNEQFF. Written as DNA, the CDR3 is TGTGCCAGCAGTATCGACGGAGGACTAGCGGCCTACAATGAGCAGTTCTTC.

CDR3 in amino acids: CASRAAVNTDTQYF. The CDR3 nucleotides read TGCGCCAGCCGCGCCGCCGTTAATACAGATACGCAGTATTTT. The chain carries TRBV5-1 and TRBJ2-3; D is undetermined. This CDR3 has 14 residues. CDR1 is SGHRS and CDR2 is YFSETQ in the germline V gene. V dropped 7 bases and J dropped 3 bases, with 15 bases sitting between them.

The chain is built from TRBV10-3 and TRBJ2-1; tentatively, D is TRBD1 (6 bases). The germline V gene encodes CDR1 ENHRY and CDR2 SYGVKD. The CDR3 length is 15 residues. V was shortened by 1 base and J by 5 bases, with 12 bases between the two germline ends. The CDR3, as DNA: TGTGCCATCAGTGAGTGGGGACGGGACAACAATGAGCAGTTCTTC. This codes for CAISEWGRDNNEQFF.